This T cell receptor beta chain originates from a study of blood T cell repertoires in COVID-19. Turning to the study itself: T cells, B-cell-depleted T cells, or PBMCs supplied cDNA or gDNA.

In terms of age and location, participants ranged from roughly 18 to 95 years and lived in roughly 22 US areas. Cohort assignment relied on participant-reported clinical history. Exposed enrollees had met someone with a PCR-confirmed or clinician-diagnosed COVID-19 case at some point within the 2 weeks before study entry. Generated by immunoSEQ multiplex PCR, the TCRdb table keeps only in-frame clones and is missing some. The sample has approximately 340,000 clones; 80% to 95% are singletons. The CDR3 extends over 18 amino acids. V lost 0 bases and J 2 bases, leaving 17 bases between the germline ends. Germline values: CDR1 LGHNA, CDR2 YSLEER.

The clonotype was recovered from a middle-aged woman who had been exposed to COVID-19. This chain uses TRBV4-3 with TRBJ1-3, with D tentatively TRBD1 (6 bases). The sequenced material came from PBMCs or T cells enriched from blood (not recorded which). This CDR3 is CASSQDIVGGGAGNTIYF. The CDR3 DNA reads TGCGCCAGCAGCCAAGATATCGTGGGAGGGGGAGCTGGAAACACCATATATTTT.